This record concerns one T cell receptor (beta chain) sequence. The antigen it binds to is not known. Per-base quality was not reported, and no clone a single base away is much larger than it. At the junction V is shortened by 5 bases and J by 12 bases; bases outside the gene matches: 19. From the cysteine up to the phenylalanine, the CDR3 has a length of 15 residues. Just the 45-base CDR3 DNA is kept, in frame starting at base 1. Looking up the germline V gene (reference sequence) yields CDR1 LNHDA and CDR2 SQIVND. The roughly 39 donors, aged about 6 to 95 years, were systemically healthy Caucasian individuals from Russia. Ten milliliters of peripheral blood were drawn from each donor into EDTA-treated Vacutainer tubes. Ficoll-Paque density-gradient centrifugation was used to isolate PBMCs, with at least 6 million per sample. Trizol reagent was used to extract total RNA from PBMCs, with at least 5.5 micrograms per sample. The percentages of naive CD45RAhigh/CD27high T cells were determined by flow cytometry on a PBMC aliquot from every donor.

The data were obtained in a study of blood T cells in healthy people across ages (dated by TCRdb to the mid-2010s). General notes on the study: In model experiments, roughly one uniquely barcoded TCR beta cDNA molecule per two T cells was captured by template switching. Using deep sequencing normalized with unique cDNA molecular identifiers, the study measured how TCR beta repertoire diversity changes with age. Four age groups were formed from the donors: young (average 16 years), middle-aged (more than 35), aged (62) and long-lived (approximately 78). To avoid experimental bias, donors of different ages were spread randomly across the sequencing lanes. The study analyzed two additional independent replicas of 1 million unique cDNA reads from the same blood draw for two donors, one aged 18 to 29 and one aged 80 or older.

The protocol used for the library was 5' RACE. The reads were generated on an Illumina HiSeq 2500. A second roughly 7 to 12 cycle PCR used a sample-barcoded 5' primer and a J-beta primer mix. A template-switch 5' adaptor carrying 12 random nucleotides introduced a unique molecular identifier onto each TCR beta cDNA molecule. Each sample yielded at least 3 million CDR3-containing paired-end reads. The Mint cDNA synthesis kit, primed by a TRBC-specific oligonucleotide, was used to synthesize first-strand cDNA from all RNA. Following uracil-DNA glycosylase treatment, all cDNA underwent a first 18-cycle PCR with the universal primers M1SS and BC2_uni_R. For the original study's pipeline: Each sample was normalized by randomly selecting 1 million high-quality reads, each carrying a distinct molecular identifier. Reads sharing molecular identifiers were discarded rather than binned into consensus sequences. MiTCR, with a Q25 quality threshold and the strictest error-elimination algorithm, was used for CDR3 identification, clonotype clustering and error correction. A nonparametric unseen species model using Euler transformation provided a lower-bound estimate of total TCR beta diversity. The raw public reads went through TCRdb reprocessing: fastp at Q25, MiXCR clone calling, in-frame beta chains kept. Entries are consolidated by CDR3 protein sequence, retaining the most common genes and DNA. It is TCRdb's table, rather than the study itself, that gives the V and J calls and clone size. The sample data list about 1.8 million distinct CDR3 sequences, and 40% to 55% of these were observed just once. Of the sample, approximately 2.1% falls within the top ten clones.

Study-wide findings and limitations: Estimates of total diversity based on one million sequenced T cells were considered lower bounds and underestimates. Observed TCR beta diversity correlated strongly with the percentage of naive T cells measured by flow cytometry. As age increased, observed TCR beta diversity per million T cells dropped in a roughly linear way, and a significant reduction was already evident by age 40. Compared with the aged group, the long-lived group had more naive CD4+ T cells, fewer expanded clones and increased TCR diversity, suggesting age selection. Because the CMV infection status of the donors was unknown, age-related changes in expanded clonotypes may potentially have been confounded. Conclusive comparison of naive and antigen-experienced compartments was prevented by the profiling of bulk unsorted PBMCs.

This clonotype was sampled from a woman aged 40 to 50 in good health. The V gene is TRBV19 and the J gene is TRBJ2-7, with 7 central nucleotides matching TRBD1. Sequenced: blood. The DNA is TGTGCCAGTAGTCCCAAGGACAGGCTACAAGAGACCCGGTACTTC. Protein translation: CASSPKDRLQETRYF.